This TCR beta chain was captured by sequencing in a study of beta chain features in type 1 diabetes. Findings and limits, study-wide: Across all four CD4+ subsets, people with type 1 diabetes showed modestly shorter TCRB CDR3s.

What was sequenced were expressed TCRB transcripts, since all of the isolated RNA had been reverse transcribed. Data came from immunoSEQ multiplex PCR; TCRdb stores just in-frame clones and leaves some out. The repertoire holds about 700,000 clones, around an eighth seen once, with approximately 0.021% in the top ten. The V gene's germline CDR1 is SEHNR and CDR2 FQNEAQ (reference sequence). The CDR3 is 13 residues long. Trimming took off 4 bases at V and 3 bases at J, with 8 bases between the two ends. This clone was detected a few times. What it recognizes is unknown. This chain links TRBV7-9 with TRBJ2-3; no definite D call. The sample comprised naive CD4+ T cells from blood. This TCR was sampled from a man younger than 35 with type 1 diabetes. DNA of the CDR3: TGTGCCAGCAGCTCGATCGGTACAGATACGCAGTATTTT. Translation gives CASSSIGTDTQYF.